These 18 T cell receptor beta chains were sequenced from one sample in a study of control samples from healthy donors and cancer patients. Here immunoSEQ multiplex PCR was the method, and the copy in TCRdb shows in-frame clones only, minus some. The data hold 40,000 to 60,000 clones, with almost 90% observed a single time. The sample comprised PBMCs. Receptors originate from a man over 45 with head and neck cancer.

The CDR3 region has the DNA TGTGCCAGTACCACTTGGCCAGAGGGGGAAAAACTGTTTTTT. It is translated as CASTTWPEGEKLFF. This chain joins TRBV19 and TRBJ1-4; TRBD1 is a possible D gene (5 bases). This CDR3 is built from 14 residues. Germline CDR1 LNHDA, CDR2 SQIVND (reference sequence). V was cut by 7 bases and J by 8 bases, with 17 bases left in between.

V is TRBV18 and J is TRBJ1-1, with a tentative D call TRBD1 (5 bases). Germline V gene sequence: CDR1 KGHSH, CDR2 LQKENI. The CDR3 totals 14 residues. Trimming took 5 bases from V and 2 from J, leaving 12 bases between them. CDR3 nucleotides: TGTGCCAGCTCATCGATGACAGCAAACACTGAAGCTTTCTTT. Protein sequence: CASSSMTANTEAFF.

The chain is built from TRBV4-1 and TRBJ2-1, with a tentative D call TRBD2 (6 bases). V lost 0 bases and J lost 0, with 18 bases in between. The CDR3 runs 19 residues. Germline values: CDR1 MGHRA, CDR2 YSYEKL. The CDR3 reads CASSQERRRGPSSYNEQFF. The CDR3 nucleotides are TGCGCCAGCAGCCAAGAAAGGCGGCGGGGTCCCAGCTCCTACAATGAGCAGTTCTTC.

The chain is built from TRBV9 and TRBJ2-2; D is tentatively TRBD1 or TRBD2 (5 bases each). The germline V gene has CDR1 SGDLS and CDR2 YYNGEE. Trimming took off 4 bases at V and 4 bases at J, with 17 bases between the two ends. This CDR3 contains 16 residues. The CDR3 is CASSIGGGSGTGELFF. The CDR3 nucleotides read TGTGCCAGCAGCATAGGTGGGGGATCTGGCACCGGGGAGCTGTTTTTT.

This chain uses TRBV6-5 with TRBJ2-5, with D possibly matching TRBD2 (5 bases). Germline V gene sequence: CDR1 MNHEY, CDR2 SVGAGI. The CDR3 contains 12 residues. V lost 5 bases and J lost 5, with 9 bases in between. CDR3: CASSPGGETQYF. The DNA of the CDR3 is TGTGCCAGCAGTCCGGGCGGGGAGACCCAGTACTTC.

The chain uses TRBV27 and TRBJ1-2; tentatively, D is TRBD1 (5 bases). This CDR3 contains 12 residues. Germline CDR1 reads MNHEY; CDR2 reads SMNVEV (reference sequence). Trimming left V 3 bases short and J 7 bases short, with 9 bases between. The CDR3 reads CASSFTGFGYTF. The CDR3 DNA reads as TGTGCCAGCAGTTTTACAGGTTTTGGCTACACCTTC.

This chain uses TRBV28 with TRBJ1-2; tentatively, D is TRBD1 (5 bases). Trimming cost V 5 bases and J 8 bases, with 21 bases left between them. The CDR3 spans 15 residues. The V gene's germline CDR1 is MDHEN and CDR2 SYDVKM. CDR3 loop: CASSLHLGVIEGYTF. CDR3 DNA: TGTGCCAGCAGTCTCCACCTAGGGGTAATTGAGGGCTACACCTTC.

This chain links TRBV5-6 with TRBJ2-7; a weak D match, TRBD2 (5 bases). CDR1 is SGHDT, CDR2 YYEEEE, per germline. V was pared by 4 bases and J by 0 bases, with 11 bases between. This CDR3 has 14 amino acids. The CDR3 is CASSPAGGSYEQYF. The CDR3, as DNA: TGTGCCAGCAGCCCTGCGGGTGGCTCCTACGAGCAGTACTTC.

V and J are TRBV9 and TRBJ2-1, with TRBD2 matching over 16 bases. The germline CDR1 and CDR2 sequences are SGDLS and YYNGEE. The CDR3 totals 17 residues. V lost 4 bases and J lost 5; bases outside the gene matches: 6. The CDR3, as DNA: TGTGCCAGCAGCCCGGGACTAGCGGGGGGGCAAAACAATGAGCAGTTCTTC. This codes for CASSPGLAGGQNNEQFF.

This clone has a single count. The chain joins TRBV24-1 to TRBJ2-5; D is perhaps TRBD1 or TRBD2 (5 bases each). The CDR3 has 15 residues. Germline V gene lookup returns CDR1 KGHDR and CDR2 SFDVKD. Trimming shortened V by 4 bases and J by 0 bases, and 11 bases separated the two germline ends. In nucleotides, the CDR3 is TGTGCCACCAGTGAGTCGGGACGGTACCAAGAGACCCAGTACTTC. Its protein product is CATSESGRYQETQYF.

The rearrangement joins TRBV9 to TRBJ2-7; possible D gene TRBD2, 6 bases. Trimming cost V 0 bases and J 3 bases, with 10 bases left between them. The CDR3 spans 14 residues. From germline, CDR1 is SGDLS and CDR2 YYNGEE. The DNA for the CDR3 is TGTGCCAGCAGCGTAGGGTCTAGCGTCTACGAGCAGTACTTC. Its translation: CASSVGSSVYEQYF.

A note on this clone: The sample carries other DNA sequences with the same CDR3. The rearrangement joins TRBV27 to TRBJ1-5; D is possibly TRBD1 (5 bases). This CDR3 spans 13 amino acids. The V and J ends lost 3 bases and 7 bases respectively, with 10 bases between them. Germline CDR1 and CDR2: MNHEY and SMNVEV (reference sequence). The CDR3 bases are TGTGCCAGCAGTTTGTGGGGCGGACAGCCCCAGCATTTT. This gives the protein CASSLWGGQPQHF.

The V gene is TRBV7-2, the J gene TRBJ2-1, with 11 bases matching TRBD2. Per the germline V gene, CDR1 is SGHTA and CDR2 is FQGNSA. The CDR3 is 16 residues long. Losses at the gene ends were 2 bases for V and 9 bases for J; bases not matched to a gene: 9. The CDR3 spells CASSLTLAGGRAEQFF. CDR3 DNA sequence: TGTGCCAGCAGCTTAACCTTAGCGGGAGGGCGGGCTGAGCAGTTCTTC. The full variable domain, with the rest looked up from reference TRBV7-2 and TRBJ2-1, is GAGVSQSPSNKVTEKGKDVELRCDPISGHTALYWYRQSLGQGLEFLIYFQGNSAPDKSGLPSDRFSAERTGGSVSTLTIQRTQQEDSAVYLCASSLTLAGGRAEQFFGPGTRLTVL.

The rearrangement joins TRBV19 to TRBJ2-7; D may be TRBD2 (6 bases). V shed 0 bases and J shed 4 bases, with 10 bases lying between them. This CDR3 has 14 amino acids. CDR1 is LNHDA and CDR2 is SQIVND in the germline V gene (reference sequence). The CDR3 sequence: CASSIDFAGYEQYF. The CDR3 DNA follows: TGTGCCAGTAGTATAGATTTTGCGGGATACGAGCAGTACTTC.

The rearrangement uses TRBV11-2 and TRBJ2-2; no clear D gene. From germline, CDR1 is SGHAT and CDR2 FQNNGV. The CDR3 loop spans 14 amino acids. Trimming took off 4 bases at V and 7 bases at J, with 13 bases between the two ends. The CDR3 loop reads CASSSLYGYGELFF. The CDR3 region has the DNA TGTGCCAGCAGCTCCCTATACGGCTACGGGGAGCTGTTTTTT.

As for this clone: The junction and the germline gene differ at one end; a read error may be behind it. Other DNA sequences of this sample code for an identical CDR3. This chain connects TRBV24-1 to TRBJ1-2; 9 nucleotides line up with TRBD1. The CDR3 sequence is 15 residues long. Germline V gives CDR1 KGHDR, CDR2 SFDVKD. The CDR3 nucleotides are TGCGCCACCAGTGACCCTAAACAGGGGGCCTATGGCTACACCTTC. Translation gives CATSDPKQGAYGYTF.

V and J are TRBV6-6 and TRBJ2-2; the D is unclear. The germline V gene encodes CDR1 MNHNY and CDR2 SVGAGI (reference sequence). This CDR3 region has 15 residues. Trimming removed 2 bases from V and 2 bases from J, with 9 bases in between. CDR3 coding DNA: TGTGCCAGCAGTTACGGTACCCCCAACACCGGGGAGCTGTTTTTT. Protein sequence: CASSYGTPNTGELFF.

This clone has only a few counts. The chain couples TRBV6-5 to TRBJ1-1, with D perhaps matching TRBD1 (5 bases). The germline gives CDR1 MNHEY, CDR2 SVGAGI. V lost 7 bases and J lost 1, with 16 bases in between. This CDR3 comprises 15 residues. The CDR3 DNA reads as TGTGCCAGCAATGTAAGGCCCGGGGCGAACACTGAAGCTTTCTTT. It translates to CASNVRPGANTEAFF.